The rows below give T cell receptor beta chains drawn from one sample of a study of blood T cell repertoires in COVID-19. TCRdb's table, derived via immunoSEQ multiplex PCR, lists solely in-frame clones and lacks some. The table shows more than 200,000 clones, with more than 75% occurring only once. The sequenced sample was PBMCs or T cells enriched from blood (not recorded which). The receptors come from a woman between 45 and 60 years old who had recovered from COVID-19. Each CDR3 is given with its conserved first and last residue. A D gene is named only where the DNA matches it firmly. Not all rows give a size; the values are once, few, many and, for expanded clones, a class.

cdr3_length: 15
v_call: TRBV27
clone_size: .
j_call: TRBJ2-3
d_call: TRBD1
cdr3_nt: TGTGCCAGCAGTTTGGGGACAGGGGCGACAGATACGCAGTATTTT
cdr3_aa: CASSLGTGATDTQYF

cdr3_length: 18
v_call: TRBV14
clone_size: .
j_call: TRBJ2-7
d_call: .
cdr3_nt: TGTGCCAGCAGCCCCCATAAACTACAGGGTACCTTTAACTACGAGCAGTACTTC
cdr3_aa: CASSPHKLQGTFNYEQYF

cdr3_length: 12
v_call: TRBV19
clone_size: .
j_call: TRBJ2-7
d_call: .
cdr3_nt: TGTGCCAGTAGTAAGGACAGCTACGAGCAGTACTTC
cdr3_aa: CASSKDSYEQYF

cdr3_length: 16
v_call: TRBV29-1
clone_size: .
j_call: TRBJ2-3
d_call: TRBD2
cdr3_nt: TGCAGCGTTGACCTCCGGACTAGCGGGAGCACAGATACGCAGTATTTT
cdr3_aa: CSVDLRTSGSTDTQYF

cdr3_length: 15
v_call: TRBV12-5
clone_size: .
j_call: TRBJ1-4
d_call: TRBD1
cdr3_nt: TGTGCTAGTGGTTCGGACAGGGCAACTAATGAAAAACTGTTTTTT
cdr3_aa: CASGSDRATNEKLFF

cdr3_length: 16
v_call: TRBV18
clone_size: .
j_call: TRBJ1-6
d_call: TRBD1
cdr3_nt: TGTGCCAGCTCACCAGAGAGGGGGCAAATCGATTCACCCCTCCACTTT
cdr3_aa: CASSPERGQIDSPLHF

cdr3_length: 13
v_call: TRBV3-1/TRBV3-2
clone_size: .
j_call: TRBJ1-5
d_call: .
cdr3_nt: TGTGCCAGCAGCCAAGATCGAGGTCAGCCCCAGCATTTT
cdr3_aa: CASSQDRGQPQHF

cdr3_length: 15
v_call: TRBV7-2
clone_size: .
j_call: TRBJ1-5
d_call: .
cdr3_nt: TGTGCCAGCAGCTTAGCCGGGAGTAGCAATCAGCCCCAGCATTTT
cdr3_aa: CASSLAGSSNQPQHF

cdr3_length: 13
v_call: TRBV3-1/TRBV3-2
clone_size: once
j_call: TRBJ1-4
d_call: .
cdr3_nt: TGTGCCAGCAGCCGGGGGGCTAATGAAAAACTGTTTTTT
cdr3_aa: CASSRGANEKLFF

cdr3_length: 15
v_call: TRBV5-1
clone_size: .
j_call: TRBJ1-1
d_call: TRBD1
cdr3_nt: TGCGCCAGCAGCCGACCGACAGGGGATGCGACTGAAGCTTTCTTT
cdr3_aa: CASSRPTGDATEAFF

cdr3_length: 12
v_call: TRBV7-9
clone_size: .
j_call: TRBJ2-1
d_call: .
cdr3_nt: TGTGCCAGCAGCTTAGCGTCCTATGAGCAGTTCTTC
cdr3_aa: CASSLASYEQFF

cdr3_length: 19
v_call: TRBV5-4
clone_size: .
j_call: TRBJ1-2
d_call: TRBD1
cdr3_nt: TGTGCCAGCAGCCAAAAACCCGGGACAGGGGGCGACAGTAACTATGGCTACACCTTC
cdr3_aa: CASSQKPGTGGDSNYGYTF

cdr3_length: 16
v_call: TRBV9
clone_size: .
j_call: TRBJ1-1
d_call: .
cdr3_nt: TGTGCCAGCAGCGGAGACCCTGGACAGAAGAACACTGAAGCTTTCTTT
cdr3_aa: CASSGDPGQKNTEAFF

cdr3_length: 15
v_call: TRBV9
clone_size: .
j_call: TRBJ2-7
d_call: .
cdr3_nt: TGTGCCAGCAGCGTAGGGGCGCGGGATGTCTACGAGCAGTACTTC
cdr3_aa: CASSVGARDVYEQYF

cdr3_length: 11
v_call: TRBV5-5
clone_size: once
j_call: TRBJ1-2
d_call: .
cdr3_nt: TGTGCCAGCAGCCCAGGGCATGGCTACACCTTC
cdr3_aa: CASSPGHGYTF

cdr3_length: 17
v_call: TRBV21-1
clone_size: .
j_call: TRBJ2-1
d_call: .
cdr3_nt: TGTGCCAGCAGCAACAAGACTAGCGGGAGGCCTTACAATGAGCAGTTCTTC
cdr3_aa: CASSNKTSGRPYNEQFF

cdr3_length: 16
v_call: TRBV6-5
clone_size: .
j_call: TRBJ1-1
d_call: .
cdr3_nt: TGTGCCAGCAGTTACTTACCCGCCTCGCGGAACACTGAAGCTTTCTTT
cdr3_aa: CASSYLPASRNTEAFF

cdr3_length: 13
v_call: TRBV2
clone_size: once
j_call: TRBJ2-6
d_call: .
cdr3_nt: TGTGCCAGCAGGAGCTCTGGGGCCAACGTCCTGACTTTC
cdr3_aa: CASRSSGANVLTF

cdr3_length: 12
v_call: TRBV5-7
clone_size: .
j_call: TRBJ1-2
d_call: TRBD1
cdr3_nt: TGTGCCAGCAGCTTTGACAGGGAAGGCTACACCTTC
cdr3_aa: CASSFDREGYTF

cdr3_length: 12
v_call: TRBV5-6
clone_size: .
j_call: TRBJ2-2
d_call: .
cdr3_nt: TGTGCTTCGGGAGAATTTACCGGGGAGCTGTTTTTT
cdr3_aa: CASGEFTGELFF

cdr3_length: 13
v_call: TRBV5-1
clone_size: .
j_call: TRBJ1-1
d_call: .
cdr3_nt: TGCGCCAGCAGCTTGGACAGGGCGACTGAAGCTTTCTTT
cdr3_aa: CASSLDRATEAFF

cdr3_length: 14
v_call: TRBV7-3
clone_size: .
j_call: TRBJ1-1
d_call: .
cdr3_nt: TGTGCCAGCAGCTTGAGGGGGTTGAACACTGAAGCTTTCTTT
cdr3_aa: CASSLRGLNTEAFF

cdr3_length: 14
v_call: TRBV5-1
clone_size: few
j_call: TRBJ1-3
d_call: TRBD1
cdr3_nt: TGCGCCAGCAGCTTATTGACAGGGGAAAACACCATATATTTT
cdr3_aa: CASSLLTGENTIYF

cdr3_length: 18
v_call: TRBV5-1
clone_size: .
j_call: TRBJ2-3
d_call: .
cdr3_nt: TGCGCCAGCAGCTTGGGAGGGTACGGGAGTTACGGCACAGATACGCAGTATTTT
cdr3_aa: CASSLGGYGSYGTDTQYF

cdr3_length: 16
v_call: TRBV27
clone_size: .
j_call: TRBJ2-3
d_call: .
cdr3_nt: TGTGCCAGCAGTTTACGGGGGGCGCTTTCCACAGATACGCAGTATTTT
cdr3_aa: CASSLRGALSTDTQYF

cdr3_length: 13
v_call: TRBV19
clone_size: .
j_call: TRBJ2-5
d_call: .
cdr3_nt: TGTGCCAGTAGTATTAGGGGGCAAGAGACCCAGTACTTC
cdr3_aa: CASSIRGQETQYF

cdr3_length: 17
v_call: TRBV4-1
clone_size: .
j_call: TRBJ1-3
d_call: .
cdr3_nt: TGCGCCAGCAGCCAGCCAACCCAGGGAATCTCTGGAAACACCATATATTTT
cdr3_aa: CASSQPTQGISGNTIYF

cdr3_length: 19
v_call: TRBV19
clone_size: .
j_call: TRBJ2-1
d_call: .
cdr3_nt: TGTGCCAGTAGTATAAACCGACTACGTAGCGGATCTTCCTACAATGAGCAGTTCTTC
cdr3_aa: CASSINRLRSGSSYNEQFF

cdr3_length: 14
v_call: TRBV28
clone_size: .
j_call: TRBJ1-1
d_call: .
cdr3_nt: TGTGCCAGCAGCCCCCCTCCACGGGGCACTGAAGCTTTCTTT
cdr3_aa: CASSPPPRGTEAFF

cdr3_length: 15
v_call: TRBV7-2
clone_size: .
j_call: TRBJ1-1
d_call: .
cdr3_nt: TGTGCCAGCAGCCGGAGGGGTGGTTGGTTCACTGAAGCTTTCTTT
cdr3_aa: CASSRRGGWFTEAFF

cdr3_length: 15
v_call: TRBV5-1
clone_size: .
j_call: TRBJ2-1
d_call: TRBD2
cdr3_nt: TGCGCCAGCAGCCCCCGGACTAGCGGGACATCTGAGCAGTTCTTC
cdr3_aa: CASSPRTSGTSEQFF

cdr3_length: 15
v_call: TRBV7-2
clone_size: .
j_call: TRBJ2-2
d_call: .
cdr3_nt: TGTGCCAGCAGCATTCTTACCCGCGGCACCGGGGAGCTGTTTTTT
cdr3_aa: CASSILTRGTGELFF

cdr3_length: 14
v_call: TRBV7-2
clone_size: .
j_call: TRBJ2-3
d_call: .
cdr3_nt: TGTGCCAGCAGATCCTCTAGTAAGGCAGATACGCAGTATTTT
cdr3_aa: CASRSSSKADTQYF

cdr3_length: 14
v_call: TRBV6-5
clone_size: once
j_call: TRBJ2-5
d_call: TRBD2
cdr3_nt: TGTGCCAGCACCCCTAGCGGGACCCAAGAGACCCAGTACTTC
cdr3_aa: CASTPSGTQETQYF

cdr3_length: 14
v_call: TRBV6-2/TRBV6-3
clone_size: .
j_call: TRBJ1-4
d_call: TRBD1
cdr3_nt: TGTGCCAGCAGTGCAGGGGGAACTAATGAAAAACTGTTTTTT
cdr3_aa: CASSAGGTNEKLFF

cdr3_length: 13
v_call: TRBV5-6
clone_size: .
j_call: TRBJ1-2
d_call: .
cdr3_nt: TGTGCCAGCAGCTCGCTAGCAGGCGATGGCTACACCTTC
cdr3_aa: CASSSLAGDGYTF

cdr3_length: 16
v_call: TRBV27
clone_size: .
j_call: TRBJ2-2
d_call: TRBD2
cdr3_nt: TGTGCCAGCACAGACCTGACTAGCGGGAACACCGGGGAGCTGTTTTTT
cdr3_aa: CASTDLTSGNTGELFF

cdr3_length: 16
v_call: TRBV18
clone_size: .
j_call: TRBJ2-1
d_call: TRBD2
cdr3_nt: TGTGCCAGCTCACCACCGACGGGAGGCCCTTACAATGAGCAGTTCTTC
cdr3_aa: CASSPPTGGPYNEQFF

cdr3_length: 15
v_call: TRBV7-9
clone_size: .
j_call: TRBJ2-7
d_call: .
cdr3_nt: TGTGCCAGCAGCCGATTAGTCCTAATGGCCTACGAGCAGTACTTC
cdr3_aa: CASSRLVLMAYEQYF

cdr3_length: 15
v_call: TRBV7-8
clone_size: .
j_call: TRBJ2-1
d_call: TRBD2
cdr3_nt: TGTGCCAGCAGCCCCGGACTAGCGGTCTACAATGAGCAGTTCTTC
cdr3_aa: CASSPGLAVYNEQFF

cdr3_length: 15
v_call: TRBV4-3
clone_size: .
j_call: TRBJ2-2
d_call: .
cdr3_nt: TGCGCCAGCAGCCAAGTACCAGCGAACACCGGGGAGCTGTTTTTT
cdr3_aa: CASSQVPANTGELFF

cdr3_length: 15
v_call: TRBV28
clone_size: .
j_call: TRBJ1-6
d_call: .
cdr3_nt: TGTGCCAGCAGTCGTAAGACAGGCTATAATTCACCCCTCCACTTT
cdr3_aa: CASSRKTGYNSPLHF

cdr3_length: 16
v_call: TRBV11-2
clone_size: once
j_call: TRBJ2-7
d_call: TRBD2
cdr3_nt: TGTGCCAGCAGCGGAAGGACTAGCGGGAGTCCCTACGAGCAGTACTTC
cdr3_aa: CASSGRTSGSPYEQYF

cdr3_length: 15
v_call: TRBV4-2
clone_size: .
j_call: TRBJ2-7
d_call: TRBD1
cdr3_nt: TGTGCCAGCAGCCAAGAGGGACAGGTGACCTACGAGCAGTACTTC
cdr3_aa: CASSQEGQVTYEQYF

cdr3_length: 17
v_call: TRBV9
clone_size: .
j_call: TRBJ2-5
d_call: TRBD1
cdr3_nt: TGTGCCAGCAGCGTAGATGACAGGGGCGTCCCCCAAGAGACCCAGTACTTC
cdr3_aa: CASSVDDRGVPQETQYF

cdr3_length: 12
v_call: TRBV10-3
clone_size: .
j_call: TRBJ2-1
d_call: .
cdr3_nt: TGTGCCATCAGAGGAATAGCGGAGGAGCAGTTCTTC
cdr3_aa: CAIRGIAEEQFF

cdr3_length: 13
v_call: TRBV18
clone_size: .
j_call: TRBJ2-7
d_call: TRBD1
cdr3_nt: TGTGCCAGCTCACGGGGACAGGGCCACGAGCAGTACTTC
cdr3_aa: CASSRGQGHEQYF

cdr3_length: 14
v_call: TRBV27
clone_size: few
j_call: TRBJ1-1
d_call: TRBD1
cdr3_nt: TGTGCCAGCAGTTTGCAGGGGGCGAACACTGAAGCTTTCTTT
cdr3_aa: CASSLQGANTEAFF

cdr3_length: 14
v_call: TRBV18
clone_size: .
j_call: TRBJ1-3
d_call: .
cdr3_nt: TGTGCCAGCCTCCGGGAGCTCTCTGGAAACACCATATATTTT
cdr3_aa: CASLRELSGNTIYF

cdr3_length: 14
v_call: TRBV29-1
clone_size: .
j_call: TRBJ1-1
d_call: TRBD1
cdr3_nt: TGCAGCGTTGAAACAGGGGGCCTGGACACTGAAGCTTTCTTT
cdr3_aa: CSVETGGLDTEAFF

cdr3_length: 15
v_call: TRBV5-4
clone_size: .
j_call: TRBJ2-7
d_call: .
cdr3_nt: TGTGCCAGCAGTTCTGGCCCCCAGGGCTCCTACGAGCAGTACTTC
cdr3_aa: CASSSGPQGSYEQYF

cdr3_length: 18
v_call: TRBV6-1
clone_size: .
j_call: TRBJ2-7
d_call: TRBD1
cdr3_nt: TGTGCCAGCAGTGAAGCACGGGACCGCAGGGGGCTACTGTACGAGCAGTACTTC
cdr3_aa: CASSEARDRRGLLYEQYF

cdr3_length: 11
v_call: TRBV20-1
clone_size: few
j_call: TRBJ1-2
d_call: .
cdr3_nt: TGCAGTGCCCGGACATTTTATGGCTACACCTTC
cdr3_aa: CSARTFYGYTF

cdr3_length: 16
v_call: TRBV18
clone_size: .
j_call: TRBJ2-7
d_call: TRBD1
cdr3_nt: TGTGCCAGCTCTCGACGACAGGGGGCGAATGGGGCCGAGCAGTACTTC
cdr3_aa: CASSRRQGANGAEQYF

cdr3_length: 16
v_call: TRBV19
clone_size: .
j_call: TRBJ2-1
d_call: .
cdr3_nt: TGTGCCAGTAGTATTCGGTCAACTCCGGAGTACAATGAGCAGTTCTTC
cdr3_aa: CASSIRSTPEYNEQFF